This TCR beta chain was retrieved from a study of blood T cell repertoires in COVID-19. In the study overall: Collection of acute and convalescent COVID-19 samples took place in the United States, Italy and Spain. PBMCs, B-cell-depleted T cells, or T cells provided the cDNA or gDNA that made up the material.

Unmatched junction bases numbered 5, after V lost 6 bases and J lost 6 bases. CDR3 length: 14 amino acids. Germline CDR1 and CDR2: LNHDA and SQIVND (reference sequence). Original handling: Amplification with reference gene primers provided the estimates of nucleated cell counts. Only in-frame clones appear in the TCRdb table, and some are missing; sequencing was by immunoSEQ multiplex PCR. That table furnishes V, J and clone size, whereas the DNA furnished D and trimming. The table records 250,000 to 350,000 clones, approximately 90% of them present only once. The source material was peripheral blood. This TCR was sampled from an older woman with acute or convalescent COVID-19. V gene TRBV19 combines with J gene TRBJ1-4; 9 positions agree with TRBD1. CDR3 protein: CASRLTGGHEKLFF. The CDR3 DNA reads as TGTGCCAGTAGATTGACAGGGGGTCATGAAAAACTGTTTTTT.